One and the same sample provided the 30 T cell receptor beta chains below, sequenced in a study of T-cell memory formation after mild COVID-19. One entry per CDR3 protein, called by TCRdb with MiXCR from the 5' RACE reads. The sample has over 300,000 distinct CDR3 sequences, around 20% seen once. Material: PBMCs or a T cell subset sorted from them (not recorded which). The origin of the receptors is a man between 18 and 35 years old who had mild COVID-19 (a few samples of this study predate the infection). Cell type and time point are not known.

The rearrangement joins TRBV24-1 to TRBJ2-1; 8 bases agree with TRBD1. From germline, CDR1 is KGHDR and CDR2 SFDVKD. J was trimmed by 7 bases and V by 4 bases; bases with no gene match: 11. This CDR3 is built from 16 residues. The CDR3 coding sequence is TGTGCCACCAGTGAATACTCAGGGGGCGCGAGGAATGAGCAGTTCTTC. This encodes CATSEYSGGARNEQFF.

This clonotype occurred a few times. DNA for the CDR3: TGTGCCAGCAGTTATGGGGGTTACTATGGCTACACCTTC. Its protein is CASSYGGYYGYTF. This sequence joins TRBV12-3 or TRBV12-4 and TRBJ1-2; maybe TRBD1 (5 bases). V was clipped by 4 bases and J by 3 bases, with 9 bases between them. This CDR3 has 13 amino acids.

This clonotype occurred a few times. CDR3 in amino acids: CASSLEWLAGTAGDTQYF. For the CDR3, the DNA is TGTGCCAGCAGCTTAGAATGGCTAGCGGGCACCGCGGGGGATACGCAGTATTTT. The V call is TRBV11-2, the J call TRBJ2-3; 8 nucleotides align to TRBD2. CDR3 size: 18 residues. CDR1 and CDR2 (germline): SGHAT, FQNNGV. Trimming took 0 bases from V and 6 from J; bases not matched to a gene: 14.

This chain uses TRBV5-1 with TRBJ1-1; 9 bases align to TRBD1. This CDR3 is 15 amino acids long. Germline CDR1 SGHRS, CDR2 YFSETQ. Losses at the gene ends were 4 bases for V and 6 bases for J; bases not matched to a gene: 10. The DNA of the CDR3 is TGCGCCAGCAGCAGATCCGGGACAGGGTCCTCTGAAGCTTTCTTT. Translation: CASSRSGTGSSEAFF.

The V call is TRBV5-4, the J call TRBJ1-4; 8 bases align to TRBD1. From germline, CDR1 is SGHNT and CDR2 YYREEE (reference sequence). Trimming cost V 6 bases and J 6 bases; bases outside gene matches: 7. The CDR3 totals 14 residues. The CDR3 loop reads CASTLKGQDEKLFF. The DNA of the CDR3 is TGTGCCAGCACCCTTAAGGGACAGGATGAAAAACTGTTTTTT.

This clonotype turned up a few times. V gene TRBV5-1 combines with J gene TRBJ2-7, with D possibly matching TRBD1 (5 bases). Germline-derived CDR1 and CDR2 are SGHRS and YFSETQ. The V end was cut by 1 base, the J end by 3 bases, with 11 bases between. The CDR3 sequence is 14 residues long. The CDR3 DNA sequence: TGCGCCAGCAGCTTGCAACAAGGGGTCTACGAGCAGTACTTC. Encoded protein: CASSLQQGVYEQYF.

This clonotype was observed a handful of times. The chain couples TRBV4-1 to TRBJ1-2; D not certain. The CDR3 contains 15 residues. CDR1 is MGHRA, CDR2 YSYEKL, per germline. The V end was cut by 0 bases, the J end by 0 bases, with 8 bases between. CDR3 amino acids: CASSQDVGPNYGYTF. DNA for the CDR3: TGCGCCAGCAGCCAAGATGTCGGCCCTAACTATGGCTACACCTTC.

The V call is TRBV10-2, the J call TRBJ1-5, with 12 nucleotides matching TRBD1. The junction had 9 bases not matched to a gene; V was cut back by 8 bases and J by 7 bases. CDR3 length: 15 residues. Per germline, CDR1 WSHSY and CDR2 SAAADI. The CDR3 is CASGTGGLGRQPQHF. In DNA form, the CDR3 reads TGCGCCAGCGGGACAGGGGGCCTCGGGAGACAGCCCCAGCATTTT.

The chain employs TRBV12-3 or TRBV12-4 and TRBJ1-1; TRBD1 might be the D (6 bases). V was cut by 7 bases and J by 2 bases, with 11 bases left in between. The CDR3 runs 13 residues. The CDR3 region is CASTRGLNTEAFF. CDR3 nucleotide sequence: TGTGCCAGCACCCGGGGGCTTAACACTGAAGCTTTCTTT.

The V call is TRBV7-9, the J call TRBJ2-5, with D possibly TRBD1 on 6 matching bases. From germline, CDR1 is SEHNR and CDR2 FQNEAQ (reference sequence). This CDR3 is 15 amino acids long. The V and J ends lost 0 bases and 2 bases respectively, with 10 bases between them. In DNA form, the CDR3 reads TGTGCCAGCAGCTTAGCCCTCGGGACACAAGAGACCCAGTACTTC. This sequence encodes CASSLALGTQETQYF.

J is TRBJ2-5 and V is TRBV5-1; 7 bases align to TRBD1. The J segment lost 5 bases and the V segment lost 2 bases, leaving 6 bases of the junction unmatched. CDR3 length equals 14 residues. Germline V gives CDR1 SGHRS, CDR2 YFSETQ. In DNA, the CDR3 is TGCGCCAGCAGCTTTCTAGGGGGCGAGGAGACCCAGTACTTC. Protein: CASSFLGGEETQYF. The variable domain in full, completed from reference TRBV5-1 and TRBJ2-5, reads KAGVTQTPRYLIKTRGQQVTLSCSPISGHRSVSWYQQTPGQGLQFLFEYFSETQRNKGNFPGRFSGRQFSNSRSEMNVSTLELGDSALYLCASSFLGGEETQYFGPGTRLLVL.

This clonotype showed up just a few times. The chain couples TRBV20-1 to TRBJ2-4, with no clear D. Per the germline V gene, CDR1 is DFQATT and CDR2 is SNEGSKA (reference sequence). The germline V and J ends were trimmed by 0 bases and 2 bases, with 14 bases remaining between them. The CDR3 totals 16 residues. The CDR3 coding sequence is TGCAGTGCTAGAGATTCCCGGGTACGGACCAAAAACATTCAGTACTTC. Protein product: CSARDSRVRTKNIQYF.

The rearrangement uses TRBV4-3 and TRBJ2-7; D remains ambiguous. Germline values: CDR1 LGHNA, CDR2 YSLEER. The CDR3 spans 14 residues. The V end was cut by 1 base, the J end by 0 bases, with 7 bases between. The CDR3 nucleotides are TGCGCCAGCAGCCAAGTGGGCTACTCCTACGAGCAGTACTTC. Translated, it gives CASSQVGYSYEQYF.

This clonotype came up a few times. The CDR3 DNA reads TGTGCCAGCAGCTTAATGGGGGCAGGCACCGGGGAGCTGTTTTTT. Translation: CASSLMGAGTGELFF. The V gene is TRBV7-3, the J gene TRBJ2-2; D is perhaps TRBD1 (6 bases). There are 15 residues in the CDR3. The V gene lost 1 base and the J gene lost 4 bases, with 10 bases spanning the gap. CDR1 and CDR2 from the germline V gene are SGHTA and FQGTGA. Using reference TRBV7-3 and TRBJ2-2 for the parts outside the CDR3, the full variable domain is GAGVSQTPSNKVTEKGKYVELRCDPISGHTALYWYRQSLGQGPEFLIYFQGTGAADDSGLPNDRFFAVRPEGSVSTLKIQRTERGDSAVYLCASSLMGAGTGELFFGEGSRLTVL.

V gene TRBV6-5 combines with J gene TRBJ1-1, with D perhaps TRBD1 (6 bases). Germline V lookup: CDR1 MNHEY, CDR2 SVGAGI. V was cut by 1 base and J by 0 bases, with 6 bases left in between. The CDR3 runs to 14 residues. CDR3: CASSYYRVNTEAFF. In DNA form, the CDR3 reads TGTGCCAGCAGTTACTACAGGGTGAACACTGAAGCTTTCTTT.

This clonotype was seen a handful of times. The chain recombines TRBV4-3 with TRBJ2-1; maybe TRBD1 (5 bases). CDR3 length: 16 residues. Trimming took 0 bases from V and 6 from J, leaving 15 bases between them. Germline V gene sequence: CDR1 LGHNA, CDR2 YSLEER. This CDR3 is CASSQDGSQQGNEQFF. The CDR3 nucleotides are TGCGCCAGCAGCCAAGATGGCAGCCAGCAGGGCAATGAGCAGTTCTTC.

This chain uses TRBV3-1 with TRBJ2-2; possible D gene TRBD1, 5 bases. V was clipped by 0 bases and J by 6 bases, with 8 bases between them. The CDR3 totals 14 residues. The germline CDR1 and CDR2 sequences are LGHDT and YNNKEL (reference sequence). The CDR3 DNA is TGTGCCAGCAGCCAAGACCCAGGGCCCGGGGAGCTGTTTTTT. This codes for CASSQDPGPGELFF.

This clonotype showed up just once. This rearrangement joins TRBV7-9 to TRBJ1-2; 10 bases map to TRBD1. The CDR3 extends over 17 amino acids. Trimming removed 5 bases from V and 7 bases from J; junction bases left unmatched: 16. The germline gives CDR1 SEHNR, CDR2 FQNEAQ (reference sequence). The DNA of the CDR3 is TGTGCCAGCAGCCGCCGGGCGTCCGGGACAGGGGTTACTGGCTACACCTTC. Protein: CASSRRASGTGVTGYTF.

The chain combines TRBV18 with TRBJ1-2, with a tentative D call TRBD1 (5 bases). V lost 2 bases and J lost 6, with 7 bases in between. There are 12 residues in the CDR3. Per germline, CDR1 KGHSH and CDR2 LQKENI. The CDR3 region is CASSPEGNGYTF. In nucleotides, the CDR3 is TGTGCCAGCTCACCAGAGGGGAATGGCTACACCTTC.

The V and J genes are TRBV2 and TRBJ2-1; 10 nucleotides align to TRBD2. Unmatched junction bases numbered 5, after V lost 6 bases and J lost 3 bases. The CDR3 length is 15 residues. Germline CDR1 SNHLY, CDR2 FYNNEI. This CDR3 is CASRVAGGLYNEQFF. The CDR3 coding sequence is TGTGCCAGCAGAGTAGCGGGGGGTCTCTACAATGAGCAGTTCTTC.

This clonotype was seen at least ten times. The rearrangement uses TRBV12-5 and TRBJ2-5; 10 nucleotides line up with TRBD1. The CDR3 length is 16 residues. V trimming: 6 bases; J trimming: 3 bases; junction bases outside the gene matches: 10. Germline loops: CDR1 LGHNT, CDR2 FRNRAP. CDR3 loop: CASGVGTGAPEETQYF. The CDR3 coding sequence is TGTGCTAGTGGCGTGGGGACAGGGGCTCCGGAAGAGACCCAGTACTTC.

There are a few counts of this clonotype. V usage is TRBV7-2 and J usage is TRBJ2-3; D might be TRBD2 (6 bases). V was clipped by 3 bases and J by 3 bases, with 19 bases between them. The germline V gene encodes CDR1 SGHTA and CDR2 FQGNSA. This CDR3 comprises 17 residues. The CDR3 nucleotides are TGTGCCAGCAGCTTGGCCCCCCGGGGGAGCGGTACAGATACGCAGTATTTT. Translating it yields CASSLAPRGSGTDTQYF.

The V and J genes are TRBV7-2 and TRBJ2-2; 8 nucleotides align to TRBD2. CDR3 length: 14 amino acids. Germline lookup yields CDR1 SGHTA and CDR2 FQGNSA. Trimming at V came to 3 bases and at J to 6 bases, leaving 3 bases not matched to a gene. The CDR3 bases are TGTGCCAGCAGCTTTCTTAGCGGGGCCGGGGAGCTGTTTTTT. Protein product: CASSFLSGAGELFF.

The table lists this clonotype with a few counts. The chain recombines TRBV6-5 with TRBJ2-7; the match to TRBD1 covers 9 bases. V gave up 5 bases and J gave up 4 bases; unmatched junction bases: 6. Germline V gene data show CDR1 as MNHEY and CDR2 as SVGAGI. CDR3 length equals 14 residues. The CDR3 DNA reads as TGTGCCAGCAGTCCCGGGACAGGGAAATACGAGCAGTACGTC. Translated: CASSPGTGKYEQYV.

V usage is TRBV10-3 and J usage is TRBJ1-3; D perhaps matches TRBD1 (5 bases). The CDR3 contains 15 residues. The ends were cut back, 2 bases at V and 2 bases at J, with 10 bases in the middle. Per germline, CDR1 ENHRY and CDR2 SYGVKD. The CDR3 sequence is CAISERGGPGNTIYF. CDR3 coding DNA: TGTGCCATCAGTGAGAGGGGCGGCCCTGGAAACACCATATATTTT.

This clonotype was seen a handful of times. This rearrangement joins TRBV5-1 to TRBJ2-5; the D gene is possibly TRBD2 (6 bases). CDR1 is SGHRS, CDR2 YFSETQ, per germline. Trimming stripped 4 bases from V and 3 bases from J, with 22 bases between. The CDR3 covers 17 residues. The CDR3 reads CASSPGVGPRWEETQYF. The DNA for the CDR3 is TGCGCCAGCAGCCCGGGAGTGGGACCCCGATGGGAAGAGACCCAGTACTTC.

The rearrangement uses TRBV5-1 and TRBJ1-2; TRBD1 matches 7 bases. The trim removed 4 bases at V and 4 bases at J, leaving 7 bases unmatched. The CDR3 runs 14 residues. Germline values: CDR1 SGHRS, CDR2 YFSETQ. The CDR3 region is CASSLGDSGYGYTF. In DNA, the CDR3 is TGCGCCAGCAGCCTGGGGGACAGCGGCTATGGCTACACCTTC.

This clonotype occurred a few times. The chain uses TRBV14 and TRBJ2-6, with 11 bases fitting TRBD1. From germline, CDR1 is SGHDN and CDR2 FVKESK. V lost 4 bases and J lost 2; bases outside the gene matches: 7. The CDR3 spans 18 residues. CDR3 sequence reads: CASSPLPGQGAGANVLTF. In nucleotides, the CDR3 is TGTGCCAGCAGCCCCTTACCGGGACAGGGGGCTGGGGCCAACGTCCTGACTTTC.

The genes are TRBV12-3 or TRBV12-4 and TRBJ2-7; D gene uncertain. The CDR3 spans 14 residues. V was clipped by 3 bases and J by 0 bases, with 9 bases between them. The CDR3 DNA follows: TGTGCCAGCAGTTTTGTCGGTAGCTCCTACGAGCAGTACTTC. It encodes CASSFVGSSYEQYF.

With regard to this clonotype: At one end, the junction sequence differs from germline, possibly due to a read error. This chain links TRBV4-3 with TRBJ2-3, with TRBD2 matching 11 bases. CDR1 and CDR2 from the germline V gene are LGHNA and YSLEER. The CDR3 is 18 residues long. CDR3 in DNA: TGCGCCAGCAGCCAAGCCTACCTTAGCGGGGGGGCCACAGATACGCAGTATTTC. It specifies CASSQAYLSGGATDTQYF.